This TCR beta chain was sequenced during a study of tumor and adjacent non-tumor tissue in lung cancer. Looking at the study overall: Patients comprised about a dozen adenocarcinoma, a couple of squamous cell carcinoma and 1 small cell lung cancer. Patients were aged about 31 to 76, roughly nine men and about five women, stage I to III. Each sample yielded a few million productive TCRbeta reads on average. Findings and caveats of the study: TCR diversity was significantly greater in tumor than normal lung tissue.

Germline V lookup: CDR1 DFQATT, CDR2 SNEGSKA (reference sequence). This CDR3 has 16 residues. The V and J ends lost 1 base and 4 bases respectively, with 18 bases between them. As concerns this clonotype: The target antigen is unknown.

This sample's RNA came from whole unsorted tissue. The normal lung tissue was taken more than 3 cm from the tumor edge. A modified ARM-PCR protocol with three rounds of nested PCR amplified TCRbeta. Each CDR3 protein is one row after TCRdb ran MiXCR on the multiplex PCR reads. This table holds 60,000 to 80,000 distinct CDR3 sequences, approximately 71% found once. The gene calls are TRBV20-1 and TRBJ2-3; tentatively, D is TRBD1 (6 bases). The TCR sequence derives from a woman aged 50 to 60 with non-small cell lung cancer. Sequencing input: distant non-tumor lung tissue. CDR3 region: CSARVSRGSVADTQYF. The CDR3 region has the DNA TGCAGTGCTAGAGTCTCTAGGGGGAGTGTAGCAGATACGCAGTATTTT.